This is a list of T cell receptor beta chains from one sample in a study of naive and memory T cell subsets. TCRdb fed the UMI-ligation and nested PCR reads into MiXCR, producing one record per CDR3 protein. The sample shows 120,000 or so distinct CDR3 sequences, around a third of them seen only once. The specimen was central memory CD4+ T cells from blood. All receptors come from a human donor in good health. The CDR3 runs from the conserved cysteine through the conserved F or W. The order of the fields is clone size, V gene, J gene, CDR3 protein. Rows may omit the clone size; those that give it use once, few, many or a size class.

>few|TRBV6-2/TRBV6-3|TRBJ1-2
CASSYGRGDGYTF
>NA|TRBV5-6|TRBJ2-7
CASSREYRHEQYF
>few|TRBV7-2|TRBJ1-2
CASSLQAQNYGYTF
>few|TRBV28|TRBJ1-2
CASSRGGQANYGYTF
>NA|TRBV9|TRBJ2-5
CASSVGRKDPETQYF
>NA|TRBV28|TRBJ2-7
CASSLSSSSGSLLYEQYF
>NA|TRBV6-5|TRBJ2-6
CASSSTGLAENSGANVLTF
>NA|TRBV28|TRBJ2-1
CASSLLAVFYNEQFF
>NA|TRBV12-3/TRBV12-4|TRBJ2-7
CASSLTGFEQYF
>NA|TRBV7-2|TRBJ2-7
CASSSDRSSYEQYF
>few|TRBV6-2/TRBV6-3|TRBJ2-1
CASSYSPGARQFF
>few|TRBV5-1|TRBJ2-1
CASSLELMSPDFYNEQFF
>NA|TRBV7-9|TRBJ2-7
CASSPPGDRGVQYF
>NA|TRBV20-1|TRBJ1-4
CSASLQVGEKLFF
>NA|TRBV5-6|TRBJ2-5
CASSPQGRETQYF
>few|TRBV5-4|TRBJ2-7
CASSWTPGTANSYEQYF
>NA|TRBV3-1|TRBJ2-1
CASSQVIDWWRSHEQFF
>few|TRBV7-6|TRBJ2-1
CASSTKQGTDEQFF